The next 2 T cell receptor beta chains were all read from a single sample in a study of spatial heterogeneity in lung cancer. The time point was: sample taken at primary tumor resection. TCRdb re-analysed the 5' RACE reads in MiXCR, keeping a single row per CDR3 protein. Of some 6,000 distinct CDR3 sequences listed, approximately 12% are singletons. Sequences were derived from lung tissue, sampled at surgery. These receptors came from a human donor with early-stage non-small cell lung cancer.

This clonotype was recorded many times. This beta chain is an off-target read within a library intended for alpha chains, so its frequency means little. The J gene is TRBJ2-5, the V gene TRBV7-8; D is undetermined. The CDR3 runs 13 residues. The V gene lost 3 bases and the J gene lost 3 bases, with 8 bases spanning the gap. The germline gives CDR1 SGHVS, CDR2 FQNEAQ. The CDR3: CASSFFEEETQYF. CDR3 nucleotide sequence: TGTGCCAGCAGCTTTTTCGAGGAAGAGACCCAGTACTTC.

This clonotype rates as medium-sized (0.01 to 0.1%). Within a library made for alpha chains, this beta chain is off target, and its count is uninformative. In nucleotides, the CDR3 is TGTGCCAGCAGTTTGGTACAGGGGGGTCAGCCCCAGCATTTT. This gives the protein CASSLVQGGQPQHF. The genes are TRBV12-3 or TRBV12-4 and TRBJ1-5, with 8 positions matching TRBD1. This CDR3 contains 14 residues. Trimming at V came to 3 bases and at J to 6 bases, leaving 4 bases not matched to a gene.